This passage covers 27 T cell receptor beta chains from one sample sequenced in a study of blood T cell repertoires in COVID-19. Using immunoSEQ multiplex PCR, the repertoire was profiled, and TCRdb retains in-frame clones only, with some absent. The data contain tens of thousands of clones, less than 95% of them singletons. Material: peripheral blood. The receptors shown here come from a man in his forties or fifties with COVID-19, enrolled during active disease.

The chain couples TRBV4-2 to TRBJ1-5; no definite D call. Per germline, CDR1 LGHNA and CDR2 YNFKEQ. The CDR3 consists of 15 residues. Trimming took off 0 bases at V and 3 bases at J, with 9 bases between the two ends. The CDR3 loop reads CASSQDFGINQPQHF. The DNA for the CDR3 is TGTGCCAGCAGCCAAGATTTCGGTATCAATCAGCCCCAGCATTTT.

The chain recombines TRBV7-2 with TRBJ2-2; 10 nucleotides align to TRBD2. This CDR3 comprises 16 residues. J gave up 4 bases and V 5 bases, and 7 bases lay outside the gene matches. CDR1 is SGHTA, CDR2 FQGNSA, per germline. CDR3 DNA: TGTGCCAGCAGCGTCGTGAGCGGGAGGGCCACCGGGGAGCTGTTTTTT. Protein: CASSVVSGRATGELFF.

V gene TRBV19 combines with J gene TRBJ2-1; TRBD2 aligns across 11 bases. CDR1 and CDR2 (germline): LNHDA, SQIVND (reference sequence). After removal of 3 bases from V and 6 bases from J, the junction contained 4 bases not matched to a gene. The length of the CDR3 is 15 residues. CDR3 sequence: CASSIPGLAGNEQFF. The CDR3 DNA follows: TGTGCCAGTAGTATCCCCGGACTAGCGGGCAATGAGCAGTTCTTC.

The gene calls are TRBV7-8 and TRBJ2-2, with 9 positions matching TRBD2. This CDR3 comprises 16 residues. Germline-derived CDR1 and CDR2 are SGHVS and FQNEAQ. J gave up 9 bases and V 2 bases, and 10 bases lay outside the gene matches. The DNA of the CDR3 is TGTGCCAGCAGCTTATCGGGGGCGGGAGGGCCGCGGGAGCTGTTTTTT. This sequence encodes CASSLSGAGGPRELFF.

J is TRBJ1-2 and V is TRBV29-1; D gene uncertain. The germline V gene encodes CDR1 SQVTM and CDR2 ANQGSEA. The CDR3 has 12 amino acids. With 6 bases removed from V and 4 bases from J, the gap between germline ends came to 12 bases. CDR3 in DNA: TGCAGCGTGCGACAAATTTTCTATGGCTACACCTTC. It encodes CSVRQIFYGYTF.

The chain uses TRBV30 and TRBJ1-6, with 9 bases lining up with TRBD1. J was trimmed by 5 bases and V by 7 bases; bases with no gene match: 9. The CDR3 is 15 amino acids. Germline loops: CDR1 GTSNPN, CDR2 SVGIG (reference sequence). The CDR3 bases are TGTGCCTCGGCACAGGGGGCACAGAATAATTCACCCCTCCACTTT. This sequence encodes CASAQGAQNNSPLHF.

The chain joins TRBV28 to TRBJ2-7; 8 bases match TRBD1. J was trimmed by 6 bases and V by 5 bases; bases with no gene match: 12. This CDR3 has 15 residues. The V gene's germline CDR1 is MDHEN and CDR2 SYDVKM. Written as DNA, the CDR3 is TGTGCCAGCAGTCCTAACAGGGGGGTAACTGGCGAGCAGTACTTC. Translation gives CASSPNRGVTGEQYF.

The chain has TRBV27 and TRBJ2-7, with D possibly matching TRBD2 (6 bases). Germline V gene data show CDR1 as MNHEY and CDR2 as SMNVEV (reference sequence). Trimming left V 6 bases short and J 2 bases short, with 14 bases between. This CDR3 is 14 amino acids long. CDR3 residues: CASSGWGETYEQYF. The CDR3 DNA follows: TGTGCCAGCAGCGGATGGGGGGAAACCTACGAGCAGTACTTC.

The chain recombines TRBV2 with TRBJ2-1, with 9 positions matching TRBD1. The trim removed 7 bases at V and 5 bases at J, leaving 6 bases unmatched. The CDR3 contains 14 residues. The germline gives CDR1 SNHLY, CDR2 FYNNEI. CDR3 sequence (DNA): TGTGCCAGCAAATGGACAGGGGCGAACAATGAGCAGTTCTTC. Its protein product is CASKWTGANNEQFF.

The sample holds one count of this clone. V is TRBV6-2 or TRBV6-3 and J is TRBJ2-7; 11 bases are a match to TRBD2. CDR1 MNHEY and CDR2 SVGEGT come from the germline V gene. V trimming: 2 bases; J trimming: 3 bases; junction bases outside the gene matches: 6. This CDR3 has 16 residues. The CDR3 coding sequence is TGTGCCAGCAGTTACGGGACTAGCGGATCATACTACGAGCAGTACTTC. Translating it yields CASSYGTSGSYYEQYF.

The chain uses TRBV3-1 (or the pseudogene TRBV3-2) and TRBJ1-2, with 12 bases identical to TRBD1. This CDR3 spans 13 amino acids. CDR1 and CDR2 (germline): LGHDT, YNNKEL (reference sequence). Trimming removed 2 bases from V and 11 bases from J; junction bases left unmatched: 3. CDR3: CASSQWDRGRYTF. The DNA of the CDR3 is TGTGCCAGCAGCCAATGGGACAGGGGGCGTTACACCTTC.

The chain has TRBV21-1 and TRBJ2-5; the D call of TRBD1 is as the table states it, not checked on the DNA. TRBV21-1 corresponds to a pseudogene. The CDR3 contains 16 residues. CDR3 coding DNA: TGTGCCAGCAGCAAAGTGGACAGGGACTGGCAGGAGACCCAGTACTTC. As protein: CASSKVDRDWQETQYF.

The chain employs TRBV27 and TRBJ1-1; 8 bases are a match to TRBD1. Germline V gives CDR1 MNHEY, CDR2 SMNVEV (reference sequence). This CDR3 is 14 amino acids long. After removal of 4 bases from V and 5 bases from J, the junction contained 6 bases not matched to a gene. This chain's CDR3 is CASSSYRGRTEAFF. The CDR3 DNA sequence: TGTGCCAGCAGTTCATACAGGGGGAGGACTGAAGCTTTCTTT.

The rearrangement joins TRBV11-2 to TRBJ2-1; D gene unclear. Trimming shortened V by 5 bases and J by 0 bases, and 11 bases separated the two germline ends. The CDR3 runs to 15 residues. Germline V gene sequence: CDR1 SGHAT, CDR2 FQNNGV. The CDR3 DNA reads as TGTGCCAGCAGCCGATTCGCCAGCTCCTACAATGAGCAGTTCTTC. The encoded protein is CASSRFASSYNEQFF.

The chain uses TRBV25-1 and TRBJ1-6, with TRBD1 matching over 9 bases. Trimming cost V 5 bases and J 5 bases; bases outside gene matches: 10. The CDR3 runs 17 residues. Germline-derived CDR1 and CDR2 are MGHDK and SYGVNS. The CDR3 is CASSSRDRVSNNSPLHF. In DNA, the CDR3 is TGTGCCAGCAGTAGCCGGGACAGGGTATCCAATAATTCACCCCTCCACTTT.

Only one count was recorded for this clone. This rearrangement joins TRBV7-2 to TRBJ2-1; a weak D match, TRBD2 (5 bases). The CDR3 contains 16 residues. V was clipped by 8 bases and J by 1 base, with 18 bases between them. Germline assignment: CDR1 SGHTA and CDR2 FQGNSA. The CDR3 DNA reads TGTGCCAGCCCTAAAACTCCGGGGTCTTCCTACAATGAGCAGTTCTTC. Residues: CASPKTPGSSYNEQFF. Complete variable domain (other parts from reference TRBV7-2 and TRBJ2-1): GAGVSQSPSNKVTEKGKDVELRCDPISGHTALYWYRQSLGQGLEFLIYFQGNSAPDKSGLPSDRFSAERTGGSVSTLTIQRTQQEDSAVYLCASPKTPGSSYNEQFFGPGTRLTVL.

V is TRBV5-1 and J is TRBJ1-2, with D possibly TRBD1 on 5 matching bases. The CDR3 has 13 residues. V was trimmed by 6 bases and J by 2 bases, leaving 11 bases between them. Looked up from germline, CDR1 is SGHRS and CDR2 is YFSETQ. The CDR3 is CASNPGGNYGYTF. The DNA of the CDR3 is TGCGCCAGCAATCCCGGGGGGAACTATGGCTACACCTTC.

V gene TRBV2 combines with J gene TRBJ2-7; the D gene is possibly TRBD2 (5 bases). This CDR3 has 13 amino acids. V shed 6 bases and J shed 6 bases, with 15 bases lying between them. The germline CDR1 and CDR2 sequences are SNHLY and FYNNEI. CDR3 loop: CASSWPPGGEQYF. In DNA, the CDR3 is TGTGCCAGCAGCTGGCCACCTGGAGGCGAGCAGTACTTC.

This clone is a singleton in its sample. V gene TRBV20-1 combines with J gene TRBJ2-1; D is perhaps TRBD2 (6 bases). This CDR3 has 12 amino acids. Trimming took off 3 bases at V and 10 bases at J, with 13 bases between the two ends. Germline assignment: CDR1 DFQATT and CDR2 SNEGSKA (reference sequence). CDR3 nucleotides: TGCAGTGCTAGTCCTTTCGGGAGCGAGCAGTTCTTC. It translates to CSASPFGSEQFF.

The chain joins TRBV30 to TRBJ2-3; the match to TRBD2 covers 12 bases. The J segment lost 0 bases and the V segment lost 0 bases, leaving 1 base of the junction unmatched. Germline CDR1 GTSNPN, CDR2 SVGIG (reference sequence). The CDR3 consists of 16 residues. The CDR3 here is CAWSVGTSGSTDTQYF. As DNA, the CDR3 is TGTGCCTGGAGTGTTGGGACTAGCGGGAGCACAGATACGCAGTATTTT.

The rearrangement uses TRBV4-1 and TRBJ2-3; TRBD2 aligns across 12 bases. This CDR3 contains 16 residues. Unmatched junction bases numbered 11, after V lost 6 bases and J lost 7 bases. Germline CDR1 is MGHRA and CDR2 is YSYEKL. CDR3 DNA sequence: TGCGCCAGCAGGCCGCTAGCGGGAGGGTCCGGGAATACGCAGTATTTT. Translated: CASRPLAGGSGNTQYF.

The chain joins TRBV7-2 to TRBJ1-1; maybe TRBD1 (5 bases). Germline V gene lookup returns CDR1 SGHTA and CDR2 FQGNSA. V was cut by 3 bases and J by 5 bases, with 13 bases left in between. The CDR3 has 14 amino acids. CDR3 in DNA: TGTGCCAGCAGCTTCGGAGGGGCTAGAACTGAAGCTTTCTTT. It specifies CASSFGGARTEAFF.

This chain uses TRBV5-6 with TRBJ2-7; 12 nucleotides agree with TRBD2. The CDR3 has 18 amino acids. Germline V gene sequence: CDR1 SGHDT, CDR2 YYEEEE. The V segment lost 0 bases and the J segment 0 bases; nucleotides outside the gene matches: 7. In DNA form, the CDR3 reads TGTGCCAGCAGCTTGGAGGTGACTAGCGGGAGTTACTCCTACGAGCAGTACTTC. Amino acids: CASSLEVTSGSYSYEQYF.

The chain employs TRBV6-1 and TRBJ1-3; no reliable D call. CDR3 length: 15 amino acids. Germline V lookup: CDR1 MNHNS, CDR2 SASEGT. V was pared by 1 base and J by 2 bases, with 9 bases between. CDR3 DNA sequence: TGTGCCAGCAGTGAAGTACGGGTAACTGGAAACACCATATATTTT. The encoded protein is CASSEVRVTGNTIYF.

CDR3 coding DNA: TGTGCCAGTAGTATAGCAGGGGGAGGCAATCAGCCCCAGCATTTT. Translating gives CASSIAGGGNQPQHF. The gene calls are TRBV19 and TRBJ1-5; the match to TRBD1 covers 7 bases. The J segment lost 2 bases and the V segment lost 1 base, leaving 2 bases of the junction unmatched. The CDR3 covers 15 residues. Germline V lookup: CDR1 LNHDA, CDR2 SQIVND (reference sequence).

A single count supports this clone. This chain joins TRBV19 and TRBJ1-1; 8 bases fit TRBD1. The CDR3 length is 15 residues. J lost 0 bases, V lost 6 bases, and 6 bases had no gene match. Germline V CDR1 and CDR2: LNHDA, SQIVND (reference sequence). CDR3 sequence reads: CASSDRGRLNTEAFF. CDR3 sequence (DNA): TGTGCCAGTAGCGACAGGGGTCGCCTGAACACTGAAGCTTTCTTT.

The V call is TRBV6-2 or TRBV6-3, the J call TRBJ2-1, with 10 bases matching TRBD2. The germline V gene encodes CDR1 MNHEY and CDR2 SVGEGT. This CDR3 spans 14 amino acids. Trimming at V came to 5 bases and at J to 10 bases, leaving 8 bases not matched to a gene. The CDR3 region has the DNA TGTGCCAGCAGTCAAACAAGGACTAGCGGCGAGCAGTTCTTC. Translated, it gives CASSQTRTSGEQFF.